This entry lists 14 T cell receptor beta chains sequenced from one sample in a study of shared clonotypes between healthy human individuals. The table came from immunoSEQ multiplex PCR; TCRdb's copy has only in-frame clones and leaves some out. The sample includes under 750,000 clones, 55% to 80% of them seen just once. Sequenced input: memory CD4+ T cells sorted from blood. Subset described: CD45RA-negative fraction. All receptors derive from a woman aged 25 to 39 in good health.

This clone was counted only a few times. The chain uses TRBV20-1 and TRBJ2-7; D is uncertain. Germline V gene lookup returns CDR1 DFQATT and CDR2 SNEGSKA (reference sequence). This CDR3 spans 11 amino acids. Trimming cost V 1 base and J 9 bases, with 10 bases left between them. The CDR3 bases are TGCAGTGCTAGAGTTCTAGATGGGCAGTACTTC. Translated, it gives CSARVLDGQYF.

The J gene is TRBJ1-2, the V gene TRBV27, with D perhaps TRBD1 (6 bases). V lost 5 bases and J lost 8, with 27 bases in between. The CDR3 sequence is 17 residues long. Germline V gene data show CDR1 as MNHEY and CDR2 as SMNVEV (reference sequence). The CDR3, as DNA: TGTGCCAGCAGTCCCCAACCTCCGGGACAAAATGTTGGGGGCTACACCTTC. This sequence encodes CASSPQPPGQNVGGYTF.

The chain recombines TRBV18 with TRBJ1-1; D call uncertain. The CDR3 loop spans 15 amino acids. Looked up from germline, CDR1 is KGHSH and CDR2 is LQKENI. Trimming removed 1 base from V and 3 bases from J, with 12 bases in between. In DNA, the CDR3 is TGTGCCAGCTCACCACTCAACGGCCCGGACACTGAAGCTTTCTTT. As protein: CASSPLNGPDTEAFF.

The rearrangement uses TRBV20-1 and TRBJ2-7; TRBD1 is a possible D gene (5 bases). The CDR3 totals 11 residues. Germline V gene sequence: CDR1 DFQATT, CDR2 SNEGSKA (reference sequence). The V and J ends lost 5 bases and 3 bases respectively, with 8 bases between them. The CDR3 reads CSAVTDYEQYF. The DNA for the CDR3 is TGCAGTGCTGTGACAGACTACGAGCAGTACTTC.

This clone was seen a handful of times. This chain connects TRBV5-4 to TRBJ2-1; the match to TRBD2 covers 9 bases. V shed 4 bases, J shed 2 bases, and the junction held 7 bases outside the gene matches. The germline V gene encodes CDR1 SGHNT and CDR2 YYREEE (reference sequence). There are 16 residues in the CDR3. The CDR3 bases are TGTGCCAGCAGCAACCCCGGACTAGCGACCTACAATGAGCAGTTCTTC. Encoded protein: CASSNPGLATYNEQFF.

This clone was observed a few times. This chain connects TRBV4-1 to TRBJ2-1; D is possibly TRBD2 (6 bases). In germline, CDR1 is MGHRA, CDR2 YSYEKL. The CDR3 runs 13 residues. Trimming shortened V by 4 bases and J by 6 bases, and 10 bases separated the two germline ends. CDR3 sequence: CASSPGTSNEQFF. DNA for the CDR3: TGCGCCAGCAGCCCCGGGACTTCCAATGAGCAGTTCTTC.

The chain couples TRBV12-5 to TRBJ2-1; 12 bases are a match to TRBD2. This CDR3 region has 14 residues. CDR1 LGHNT and CDR2 FRNRAP come from the germline V gene. The junction had 12 bases not matched to a gene; V was cut back by 6 bases and J by 15 bases. CDR3 in DNA: TGTGCTAGTGGAACACTAGCGGGAGGCCCTCGGTTGTTCTTC. The encoded protein is CASGTLAGGPRLFF. The whole variable domain, filled in from reference TRBV12-5 and TRBJ2-1, reads DARVTQTPRHKVTEMGQEVTMRCQPILGHNTVFWYRQTMMQGLELLAYFRNRAPLDDSGMPKDRFSAEMPDATLATLKIQPSEPRDSAVYFCASGTLAGGPRLFFGPGTRLTVL.

The gene calls are TRBV7-2 and TRBJ2-6; maybe TRBD1 (5 bases). Germline lookup yields CDR1 SGHTA and CDR2 FQGNSA. V was shortened by 1 base and J by 3 bases, with 13 bases between the two germline ends. CDR3 length: 17 amino acids. The CDR3 reads CASSLGRRVVGANVLTF. CDR3 DNA: TGTGCCAGCAGCTTAGGTCGCAGGGTAGTTGGGGCCAACGTCCTGACTTTC. Using reference TRBV7-2 and TRBJ2-6 for the parts outside the CDR3, the full variable domain is GAGVSQSPSNKVTEKGKDVELRCDPISGHTALYWYRQSLGQGLEFLIYFQGNSAPDKSGLPSDRFSAERTGGSVSTLTIQRTQQEDSAVYLCASSLGRRVVGANVLTFGAGSRLTVL.

This clone came up once. V is TRBV18 and J is TRBJ1-5; D remains ambiguous. The CDR3 contains 13 residues. CDR1 is KGHSH, CDR2 LQKENI, per germline. V lost 4 bases to trimming and J lost 0 bases, with 4 bases between them. For the CDR3, the DNA is TGTGCCAGCTCACGTGGTAGCAATCAGCCCCAGCATTTT. Translating gives CASSRGSNQPQHF.

Many counts were recorded for this clone. The sample has other DNA sequences that encode this CDR3 too. The chain combines TRBV2 with TRBJ2-1; D remains ambiguous. Germline V CDR1 and CDR2: SNHLY, FYNNEI. The ends were cut back, 2 bases at V and 0 bases at J, with 8 bases in the middle. This CDR3 is built from 15 residues. The CDR3 region has the DNA TGTGCCAGCAGTGAAAGTGGTAGCTCCTACAATGAGCAGTTCTTC. Its protein product is CASSESGSSYNEQFF.

This chain links TRBV5-1 with TRBJ2-7, with 7 nucleotides matching TRBD2. The length of the CDR3 is 15 residues. CDR1 is SGHRS and CDR2 is YFSETQ in the germline V gene. J lost 0 bases, V lost 3 bases, and 6 bases had no gene match. CDR3 DNA sequence: TGCGCCAGCAGCTCGTCTAGCGGCTTCTCCTACGAGCAGTACTTC. This gives the protein CASSSSSGFSYEQYF.

The sample holds a few counts of this clone. This chain connects TRBV28 to TRBJ1-2; D possibly corresponds to TRBD1 (5 bases). Per the germline V gene, CDR1 is MDHEN and CDR2 is SYDVKM. This CDR3 contains 16 residues. The V end was cut by 3 bases, the J end by 4 bases, with 18 bases between. CDR3 loop: CASSLRQFVYGYGYTF. CDR3 sequence (DNA): TGTGCCAGCAGTTTGAGACAGTTCGTTTACGGCTATGGCTACACCTTC.

Comments on this clone: A far more abundant clone sits one base away, making this likely a read error. This sequence joins TRBV7-9 and TRBJ2-2; D not certain. Germline CDR1 and CDR2: SEHNR and FQNEAQ (reference sequence). Trimming shortened V by 3 bases and J by 6 bases, and 8 bases separated the two germline ends. The CDR3 extends over 13 amino acids. CDR3 DNA sequence: TGTGCCAGCAGCTTCGATATAGCCGGGGAGCTGTTTTTT. Encoded protein: CASSFDIAGELFF. Complete variable domain (other parts from reference TRBV7-9 and TRBJ2-2): DTGVSQNPRHKITKRGQNVTFRCDPISEHNRLYWYRQTLGQGPEFLTYFQNEAQLEKSRLLSDRFSAERPKGSFSTLEIQRTEQGDSAMYLCASSFDIAGELFFGEGSRLTVL.

Only a few counts were recorded for this clone. The CDR3 bases are TGTGCCAGCAGCCAAGGGAGTTATAACTATGGCTACACCTTC. Its translation is CASSQGSYNYGYTF. The rearrangement uses TRBV14 and TRBJ1-2; no definite D call. CDR3 length equals 14 residues. Germline-derived CDR1 and CDR2 are SGHDN and FVKESK. V lost 1 base to trimming and J lost 1 base, with 7 bases between them.